This note documents a single T cell receptor beta chain sequence. Its antigen is as yet unknown. The sample originates from a study of T-cell memory formation after mild COVID-19. Across the study: Largely, the TCR clusters proved donor specific.

Study findings and constraints: Second-wave clones with a day 37 peak had unconfirmed SARS-CoV-2 specificity. Researchers found some responding clones in pre-infection memory, a sign that cross-reactive memory joined.

Researchers used 5'RACE with constant-segment primers to make TCR alpha and TCR beta cDNA libraries that carry sample barcodes and UMIs. Each CDR3 protein gets one entry after TCRdb re-called the 5' RACE reads with MiXCR. The top ten clones hold 12% of a sample with about half a million distinct CDR3 sequences, 15% to 20% of them seen once. The specimen was PBMCs or a T cell subset sorted from them (not recorded which). The source of this sequence is an adult woman who had mild COVID-19 (a few samples of this study predate the infection). Cell type and time point are not known.

The CDR3 DNA reads as TGTGCCAGCAGTGATAATGGGGGTGCGAGCAATCAGCCCCAGCATTTT. Protein sequence: CASSDNGGASNQPQHF. The chain couples TRBV6-1 to TRBJ1-5, with a possible D match to TRBD1 (5 bases). This CDR3 comprises 16 residues. The V gene's germline CDR1 is MNHNS and CDR2 SASEGT. Between the trimmed V and J ends, which lost 3 bases and 1 base, there was a span of 13 bases.